The source of this T cell receptor beta chain is a study of blood T cell repertoires in COVID-19. Overall study context: In each case, the material was cDNA or gDNA derived from T cells, B-cell-depleted T cells, or PBMCs.

The CDR3 runs to 15 residues. Germline assignment: CDR1 LGHDT and CDR2 YNNKEL (reference sequence). Trimming took 4 bases from V and 6 from J; bases not matched to a gene: 8. Original data processing: Estimates of nucleated cell counts were drawn from the amplification of reference gene primers. Only in-frame clones appear in the TCRdb table, and some are missing; sequencing was by immunoSEQ multiplex PCR. Clonal size and the V and J genes are those of that table, whereas D and trimming came from the DNA. The table has some 200,000 clones, roughly 85% seen once. The clonotype comes from a woman aged 18 to 35 who had recovered from COVID-19. The specimen sequenced was peripheral blood. This sequence joins TRBV3-1 (or the pseudogene TRBV3-2) and TRBJ1-5, with 8 bases matching TRBD1. The CDR3 loop is CASSRTFTGGQPQHF. The CDR3 DNA follows: TGTGCCAGCAGCCGAACATTTACAGGGGGTCAGCCCCAGCATTTT.